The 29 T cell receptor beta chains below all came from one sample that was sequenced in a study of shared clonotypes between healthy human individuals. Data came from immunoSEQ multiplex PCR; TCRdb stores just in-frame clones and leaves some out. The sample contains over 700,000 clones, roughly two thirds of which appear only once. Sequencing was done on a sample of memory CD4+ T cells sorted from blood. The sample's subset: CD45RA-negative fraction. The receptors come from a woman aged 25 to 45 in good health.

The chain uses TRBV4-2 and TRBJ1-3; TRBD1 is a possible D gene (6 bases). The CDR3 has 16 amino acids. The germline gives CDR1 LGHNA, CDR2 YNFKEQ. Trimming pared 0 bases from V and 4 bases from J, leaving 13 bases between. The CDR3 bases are TGTGCCAGCAGCCAAGAGGGGACACCTCTGGGAAACACCATATATTTT. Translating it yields CASSQEGTPLGNTIYF.

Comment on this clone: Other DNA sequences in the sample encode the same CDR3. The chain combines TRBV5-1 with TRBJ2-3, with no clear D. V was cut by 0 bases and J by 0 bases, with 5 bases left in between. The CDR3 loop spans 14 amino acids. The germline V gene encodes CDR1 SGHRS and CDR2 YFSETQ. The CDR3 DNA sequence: TGCGCCAGCAGCTTGGCGACTAGCACAGATACGCAGTATTTT. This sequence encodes CASSLATSTDTQYF.

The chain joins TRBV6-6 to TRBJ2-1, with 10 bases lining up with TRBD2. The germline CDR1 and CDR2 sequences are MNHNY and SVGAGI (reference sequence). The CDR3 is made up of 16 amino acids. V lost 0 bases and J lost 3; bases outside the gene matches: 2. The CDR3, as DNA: TGTGCCAGCAGTTACTCAGCTAGCGGGAGCTACAATGAGCAGTTCTTC. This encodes CASSYSASGSYNEQFF.

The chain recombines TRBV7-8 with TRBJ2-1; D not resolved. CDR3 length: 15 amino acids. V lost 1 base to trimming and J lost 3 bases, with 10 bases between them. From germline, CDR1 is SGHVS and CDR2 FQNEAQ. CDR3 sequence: CASSLGQNLYNEQFF. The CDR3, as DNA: TGTGCCAGCAGCTTAGGTCAGAATCTCTACAATGAGCAGTTCTTC.

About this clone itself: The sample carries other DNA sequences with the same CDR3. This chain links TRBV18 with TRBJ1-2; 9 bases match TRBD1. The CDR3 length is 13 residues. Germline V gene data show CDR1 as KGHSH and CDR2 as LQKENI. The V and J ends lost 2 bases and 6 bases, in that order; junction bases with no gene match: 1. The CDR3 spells CASSPRQGDGYTF. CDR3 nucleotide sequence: TGTGCCAGCTCACCAAGACAGGGGGATGGCTACACCTTC.

The CDR3 sequence: CASSRGASGRNWAYEQYF. The CDR3 nucleotides read TGTGCCAGCAGCCGCGGGGCTAGCGGGAGGAATTGGGCCTACGAGCAGTACTTC. This chain links TRBV5-4 with TRBJ2-7, with 11 bases identical to TRBD2. In germline, CDR1 is SGHNT, CDR2 YYREEE (reference sequence). The CDR3 is made up of 18 amino acids. The V segment lost 4 bases and the J segment 2 bases; nucleotides outside the gene matches: 14.

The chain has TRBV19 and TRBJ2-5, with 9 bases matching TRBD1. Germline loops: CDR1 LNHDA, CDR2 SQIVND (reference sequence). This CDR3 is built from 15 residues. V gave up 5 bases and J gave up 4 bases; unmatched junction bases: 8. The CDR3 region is CASSPGQGFVETQYF. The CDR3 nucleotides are TGTGCCAGTAGTCCCGGACAGGGGTTCGTAGAGACCCAGTACTTC.

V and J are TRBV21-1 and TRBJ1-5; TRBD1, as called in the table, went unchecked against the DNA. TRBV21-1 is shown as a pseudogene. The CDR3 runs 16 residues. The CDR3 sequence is CASSQSRTGGNQPQHF. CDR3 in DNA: TGTGCCAGCAGCCAGAGTAGAACAGGGGGGAATCAGCCCCAGCATTTT.

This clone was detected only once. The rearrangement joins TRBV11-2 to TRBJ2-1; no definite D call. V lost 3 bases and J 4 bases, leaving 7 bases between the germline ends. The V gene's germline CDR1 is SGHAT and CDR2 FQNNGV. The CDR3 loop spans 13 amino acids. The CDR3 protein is CASSFLNYNEQFF. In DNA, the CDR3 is TGTGCCAGCAGCTTTCTCAATTACAATGAGCAGTTCTTC.

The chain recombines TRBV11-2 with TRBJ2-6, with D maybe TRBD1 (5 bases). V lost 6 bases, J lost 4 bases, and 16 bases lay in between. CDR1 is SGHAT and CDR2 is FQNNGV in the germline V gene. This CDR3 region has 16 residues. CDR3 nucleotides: TGTGCCAGCAGATCTCCCAGGGCTGGCGGGGCCAACGTCCTGACTTTC. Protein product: CASRSPRAGGANVLTF.

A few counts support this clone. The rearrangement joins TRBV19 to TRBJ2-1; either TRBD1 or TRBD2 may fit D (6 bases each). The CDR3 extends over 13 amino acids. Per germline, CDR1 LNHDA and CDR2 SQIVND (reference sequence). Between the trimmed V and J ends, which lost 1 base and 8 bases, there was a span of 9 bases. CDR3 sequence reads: CASSIAGGDEQFF. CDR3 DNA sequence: TGTGCCAGTAGTATAGCCGGGGGCGATGAGCAGTTCTTC.

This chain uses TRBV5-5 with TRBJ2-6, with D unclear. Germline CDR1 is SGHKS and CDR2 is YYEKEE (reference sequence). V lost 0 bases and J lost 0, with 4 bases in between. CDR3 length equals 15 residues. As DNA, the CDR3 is TGTGCCAGCAGCTTGGATGGCTCTGGGGCCAACGTCCTGACTTTC. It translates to CASSLDGSGANVLTF.

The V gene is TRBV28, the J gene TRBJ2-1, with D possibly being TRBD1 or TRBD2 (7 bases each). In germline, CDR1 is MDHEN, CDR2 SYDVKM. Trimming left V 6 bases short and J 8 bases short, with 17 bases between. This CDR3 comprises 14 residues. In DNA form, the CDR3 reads TGTGCCAGCAGCCCAGGGGGGGTTAGGGATGAGCAGTTCTTC. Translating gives CASSPGGVRDEQFF.

Here the CDR3 reads CASSLAGTRQNNEQFF. The CDR3 coding sequence is TGTGCCAGCAGCTTGGCTGGGACACGCCAGAACAATGAGCAGTTCTTC. This chain connects TRBV5-5 to TRBJ2-1; D possibly corresponds to TRBD1 (6 bases). V lost 0 bases, J lost 5 bases, and 15 bases lay in between. Germline V gives CDR1 SGHKS, CDR2 YYEKEE (reference sequence). CDR3 length: 16 amino acids.

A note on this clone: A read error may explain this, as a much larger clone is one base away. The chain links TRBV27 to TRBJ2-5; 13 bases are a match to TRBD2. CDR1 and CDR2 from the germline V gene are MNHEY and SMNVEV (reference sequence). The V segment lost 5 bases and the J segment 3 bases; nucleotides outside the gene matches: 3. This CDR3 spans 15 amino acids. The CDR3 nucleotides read TGTGCCAGCAGTCCACTAGCGGGAGGGGAAGAGACCCAGTACTTC. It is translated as CASSPLAGGEETQYF.

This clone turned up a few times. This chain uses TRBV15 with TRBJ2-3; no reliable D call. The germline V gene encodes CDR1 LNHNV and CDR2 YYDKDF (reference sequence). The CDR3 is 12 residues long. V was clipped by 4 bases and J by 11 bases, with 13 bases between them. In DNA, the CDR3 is TGTGCCACCAGCAAGGCCGTGTCGGAGCAGTATTTT. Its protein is CATSKAVSEQYF.

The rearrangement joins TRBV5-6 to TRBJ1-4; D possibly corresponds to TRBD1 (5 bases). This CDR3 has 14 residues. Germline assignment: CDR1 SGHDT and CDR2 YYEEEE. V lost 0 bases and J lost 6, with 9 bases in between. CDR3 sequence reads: CASSLGRVDEKLFF. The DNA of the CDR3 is TGTGCCAGCAGCTTGGGCAGGGTAGATGAAAAACTGTTTTTT. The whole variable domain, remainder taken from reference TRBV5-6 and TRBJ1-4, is DAGVTQSPTHLIKTRGQQVTLRCSPKSGHDTVSWYQQALGQGPQFIFQYYEEEERQRGNFPDRFSGHQFPNYSSELNVNALLLGDSALYLCASSLGRVDEKLFFGSGTQLSVL.

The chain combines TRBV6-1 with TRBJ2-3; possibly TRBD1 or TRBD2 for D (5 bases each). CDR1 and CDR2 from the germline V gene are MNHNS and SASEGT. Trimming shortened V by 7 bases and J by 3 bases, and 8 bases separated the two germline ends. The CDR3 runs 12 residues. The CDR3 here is CASTGRTDTQYF. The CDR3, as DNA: TGTGCCAGCACAGGGAGAACAGATACGCAGTATTTT.

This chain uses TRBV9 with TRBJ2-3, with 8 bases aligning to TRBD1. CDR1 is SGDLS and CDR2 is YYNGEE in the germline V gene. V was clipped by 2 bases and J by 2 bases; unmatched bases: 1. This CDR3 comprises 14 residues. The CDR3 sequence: CASSVQGATDTQYF. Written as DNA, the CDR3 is TGTGCCAGCAGCGTCCAGGGGGCCACAGATACGCAGTATTTT.

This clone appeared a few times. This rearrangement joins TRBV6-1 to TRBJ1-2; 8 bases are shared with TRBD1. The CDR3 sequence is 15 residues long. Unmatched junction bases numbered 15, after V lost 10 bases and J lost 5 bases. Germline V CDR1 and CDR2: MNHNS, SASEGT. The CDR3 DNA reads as TGTGCCATTGGAGGACAGGGTTCGGTCGGGTATGGCTACACCTTC. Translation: CAIGGQGSVGYGYTF.

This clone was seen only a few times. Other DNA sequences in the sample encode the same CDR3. DNA of the CDR3: TGTGCCAGCAAGGGGTCGGGAGGGCCAGACGGGGAGCTGTTTTTT. It translates to CASKGSGGPDGELFF. The chain combines TRBV6-5 with TRBJ2-2, with 8 nucleotides matching TRBD2. Germline lookup yields CDR1 MNHEY and CDR2 SVGAGI. The CDR3 is 15 residues long. Unmatched junction bases numbered 11, after V lost 7 bases and J lost 7 bases.

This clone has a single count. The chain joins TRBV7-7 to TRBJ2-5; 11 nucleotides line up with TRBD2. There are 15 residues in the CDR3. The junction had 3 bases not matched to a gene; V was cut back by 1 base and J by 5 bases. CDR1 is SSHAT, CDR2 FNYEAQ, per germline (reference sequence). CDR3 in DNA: TGTGCCAGCAGCTTAGTTGTAGCGGGAGGGGAGACCCAGTACTTC. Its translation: CASSLVVAGGETQYF. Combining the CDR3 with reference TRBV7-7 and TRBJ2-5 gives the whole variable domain GAGVSQSPRYKVTKRGQDVTLRCDPISSHATLYWYQQALGQGPEFLTYFNYEAQPDKSGLPSDRFSAERPEGSISTLTIQRTEQRDSAMYRCASSLVVAGGETQYFGPGTRLLVL.

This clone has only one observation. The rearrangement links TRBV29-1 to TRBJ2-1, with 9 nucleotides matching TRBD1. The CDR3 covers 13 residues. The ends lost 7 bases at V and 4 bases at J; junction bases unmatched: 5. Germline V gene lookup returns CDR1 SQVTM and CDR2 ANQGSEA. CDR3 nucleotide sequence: TGCAGCGGAGGCGGACAGGGGTACAATGAGCAGTTCTTC. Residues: CSGGGQGYNEQFF.

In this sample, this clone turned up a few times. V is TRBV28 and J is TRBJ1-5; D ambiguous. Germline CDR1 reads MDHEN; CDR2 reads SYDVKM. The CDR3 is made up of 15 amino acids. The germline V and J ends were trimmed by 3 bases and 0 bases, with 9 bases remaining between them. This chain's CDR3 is CASSLAAYSNQPQHF. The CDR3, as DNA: TGTGCCAGCAGTTTGGCTGCCTATAGCAATCAGCCCCAGCATTTT.

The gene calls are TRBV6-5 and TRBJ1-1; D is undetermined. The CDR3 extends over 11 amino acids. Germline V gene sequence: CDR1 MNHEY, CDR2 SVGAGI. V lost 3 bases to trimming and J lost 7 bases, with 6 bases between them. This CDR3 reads CASSYENEAFF. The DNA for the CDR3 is TGTGCCAGCAGTTATGAGAATGAAGCTTTCTTT.

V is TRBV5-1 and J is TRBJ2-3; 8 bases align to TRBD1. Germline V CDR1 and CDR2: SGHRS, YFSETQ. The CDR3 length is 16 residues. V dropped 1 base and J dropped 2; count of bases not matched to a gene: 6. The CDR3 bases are TGCGCCAGCAGCTTGAGACAGGGGTCCAACACAGATACGCAGTATTTT. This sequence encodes CASSLRQGSNTDTQYF.

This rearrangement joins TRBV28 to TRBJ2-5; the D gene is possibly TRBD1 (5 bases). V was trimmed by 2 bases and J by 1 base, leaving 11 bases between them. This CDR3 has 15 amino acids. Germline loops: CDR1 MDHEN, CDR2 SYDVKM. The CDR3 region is CASSLARAPQETQYF. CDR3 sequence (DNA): TGTGCCAGCAGTTTAGCCAGGGCTCCCCAAGAGACCCAGTACTTC.

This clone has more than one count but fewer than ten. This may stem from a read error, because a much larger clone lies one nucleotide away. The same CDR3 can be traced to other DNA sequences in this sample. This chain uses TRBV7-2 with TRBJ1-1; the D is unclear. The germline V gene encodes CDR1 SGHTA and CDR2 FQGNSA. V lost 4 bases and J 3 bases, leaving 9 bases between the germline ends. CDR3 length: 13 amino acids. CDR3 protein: CASSSQRDTEAFF. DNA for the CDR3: TGTGCCAGCAGCTCACAGCGCGACACTGAAGCTTTCTTT.

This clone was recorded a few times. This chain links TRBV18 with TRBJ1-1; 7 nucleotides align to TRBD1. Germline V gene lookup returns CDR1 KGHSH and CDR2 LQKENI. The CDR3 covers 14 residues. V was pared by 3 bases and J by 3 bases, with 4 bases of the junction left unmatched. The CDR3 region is CASSPTGTDTEAFF. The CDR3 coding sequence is TGTGCCAGCTCACCTACCGGGACAGACACTGAAGCTTTCTTT.